This passage covers 15 T cell receptor beta chains from one sample sequenced in a study of blood T cells in healthy people across ages. Sample-barcoded 5' priming and a J-beta primer mix drove a second PCR of about 6 to 12 cycles. TCRdb processed the 5' RACE reads anew with MiXCR; each CDR3 protein has one entry. Found here are about 280,000 distinct CDR3 sequences, 25% to 30% of them singletons; the top ten hold about 30%. Sequenced: blood. The receptors come from a woman between 65 and 79 years old in good health.

Many counts were recorded for this clonotype. The rearrangement links TRBV4-1 to TRBJ1-5; D is undetermined. There are 13 residues in the CDR3. V dropped 0 bases and J dropped 5 bases, with 5 bases sitting between them. Germline CDR1 reads MGHRA; CDR2 reads YSYEKL. CDR3 sequence (DNA): TGCGCCAGCAGCCAAGAACGAGATCAGCCCCAGCATTTT. Amino acid sequence: CASSQERDQPQHF.

This clonotype was counted only a few times. The chain couples TRBV19 to TRBJ2-6; D unresolved. The CDR3 is 14 amino acids. The V end was cut by 9 bases, the J end by 2 bases, with 11 bases between. Per germline, CDR1 LNHDA and CDR2 SQIVND (reference sequence). CDR3 region: CASLDKAGANVLTF. For the CDR3, the DNA is TGTGCCAGCCTCGACAAGGCTGGGGCCAACGTCCTGACTTTC. The entire variable domain, with the rest obtained from reference TRBV19 and TRBJ2-6, is as follows: DGGITQSPKYLFRKEGQNVTLSCEQNLNHDAMYWYRQDPGQGLRLIYYSQIVNDFQKGDIAEGYSVSREKKESFPLTVTSAQKNPTAFYLCASLDKAGANVLTFGAGSRLTVL.

This clonotype was counted only a few times. The genes are TRBV11-2 and TRBJ1-1; D remains unclear. The V and J ends lost 4 bases and 10 bases respectively, with 19 bases between them. Germline V CDR1 and CDR2: SGHAT, FQNNGV. The CDR3 sequence is 14 residues long. The CDR3 bases are TGTGCCAGCAGCTCCGCGGCGAGGGTTCCTCGAGCTTTCTTT. This codes for CASSSAARVPRAFF.

In this sample, this clonotype turned up a few times. The chain joins TRBV7-2 to TRBJ2-7; D might be TRBD2 (6 bases). The CDR3 is made up of 18 amino acids. The V and J ends lost 1 base and 1 base respectively, with 20 bases between them. Germline CDR1 is SGHTA and CDR2 is FQGNSA. CDR3 sequence: CASSLEPPSAGRSYEQYF. For the CDR3, the DNA is TGTGCCAGCAGCTTAGAGCCCCCCTCCGCGGGGCGGTCCTACGAGCAGTACTTC.

This clonotype was observed many times. The chain is built from TRBV29-1 and TRBJ2-7, with 9 positions matching TRBD2. The germline CDR1 and CDR2 sequences are SQVTM and ANQGSEA. J was trimmed by 6 bases and V by 3 bases; bases with no gene match: 18. There are 17 residues in the CDR3. This CDR3 reads CSVEGTDLGGRAREQYF. DNA for the CDR3: TGCAGCGTTGAGGGGACCGATCTCGGCGGGAGGGCTCGCGAGCAGTACTTC.

The chain combines TRBV5-8 with TRBJ2-7; no definite D call. The V end was cut by 0 bases, the J end by 3 bases, with 10 bases between. This CDR3 has 14 amino acids. Germline V gene lookup returns CDR1 SGHTS and CDR2 YDEGEE. The CDR3 nucleotides are TGTGCCAGCAGCTTGGAACTGGGCCGCTACGAGCAGTACTTC. Translating it yields CASSLELGRYEQYF.

This clonotype was detected only a few times. CDR3 sequence: CATSDTPWGAQYF. The CDR3 nucleotides are TGTGCCACCAGTGACACACCTTGGGGGGCTCAGTACTTC. V gene TRBV24-1 combines with J gene TRBJ2-4; D possibly matches TRBD1 or TRBD2 (6 bases each). Trimming pared 4 bases from V and 12 bases from J, leaving 15 bases between. CDR1 KGHDR and CDR2 SFDVKD come from the germline V gene. The CDR3 extends over 13 amino acids.

This chain connects TRBV29-1 to TRBJ2-1; the D gene is possibly TRBD1 (6 bases). Germline CDR1 SQVTM, CDR2 ANQGSEA. CDR3 length: 16 amino acids. Deletions cut 2 bases from V and 4 bases from J, with 18 bases between. The CDR3 region is CSVEFQGTPSYNEQFF. The CDR3 DNA follows: TGCAGCGTTGAATTCCAGGGGACCCCTTCTTACAATGAGCAGTTCTTC.

V gene TRBV6-5 combines with J gene TRBJ2-5; TRBD2 aligns across 10 bases. Germline V gives CDR1 MNHEY, CDR2 SVGAGI. The J segment lost 3 bases and the V segment lost 3 bases, leaving 7 bases of the junction unmatched. This CDR3 has 16 residues. The CDR3 reads CASSYSGGTLEETQYF. CDR3 DNA: TGTGCCAGCAGTTATAGCGGGGGGACACTTGAAGAGACCCAGTACTTC.

CDR3 coding DNA: TGTGCCAGCAGTTTATGGGAGGGCCGATCTAGCGAGCAGTACTTC. Its protein product is CASSLWEGRSSEQYF. The chain employs TRBV27 and TRBJ2-7; 7 nucleotides line up with TRBD2. In germline, CDR1 is MNHEY, CDR2 SMNVEV (reference sequence). V lost 1 base and J lost 6; bases outside the gene matches: 9. The CDR3 loop spans 15 amino acids.

This clonotype was observed a few times. The chain couples TRBV3-1 to TRBJ2-7; D ambiguous. Trimming left V 4 bases short and J 6 bases short, with 10 bases between. This CDR3 region has 12 residues. Germline CDR1 and CDR2: LGHDT and YNNKEL (reference sequence). DNA of the CDR3: TGTGCCAGCAGCCCCCGCTTCGCCGAGCAGTACTTC. This codes for CASSPRFAEQYF.

Comments on this clonotype: Germline and junction disagree at one end, which may indicate a read error. The chain couples TRBV12-3 or TRBV12-4 to TRBJ2-1; D is unresolved. The CDR3 has 14 residues. In DNA form, the CDR3 reads TGTGCCAGCGTACCAGTGGCAAGGGCCAATGAGCGGTTCTTC. Its translation is CASVPVARANERFF.

This clonotype occurred a few times. The chain has TRBV6-6 and TRBJ1-6; TRBD1 is a possible D gene (6 bases). The CDR3 loop spans 16 amino acids. The V end was cut by 4 bases, the J end by 10 bases, with 20 bases between. Germline V gene sequence: CDR1 MNHNY, CDR2 SVGAGI (reference sequence). CDR3 nucleotide sequence: TGTGCCAGCAGTTTAATCAAGGGGGAACCAGCATCACCCCTCCACTTT. Translating it yields CASSLIKGEPASPLHF.

The sample holds a few counts of this clonotype. The CDR3, as DNA: TGTGCCAGCAGTTGGGGAGAGGGAGGGAAAAACACTGAAGCTTTCTTT. It translates to CASSWGEGGKNTEAFF. The chain carries TRBV6-2 or TRBV6-3 and TRBJ1-1; D remains unclear. This CDR3 is 16 amino acids long. Trimming shortened V by 4 bases and J by 2 bases, and 17 bases separated the two germline ends. Germline V gene data show CDR1 as MNHEY and CDR2 as SVGEGT.

This clonotype was detected a few times. The V gene is TRBV18, the J gene TRBJ1-3; no definite D call. Trimming removed 3 bases at V and 4 bases at J, with 10 bases between. The CDR3 is 14 residues long. Germline CDR1 is KGHSH and CDR2 is LQKENI. CDR3: CASSPEPGGNTIYF. CDR3 sequence (DNA): TGTGCCAGCTCACCGGAGCCAGGAGGAAACACCATATATTTT. Filled out from reference TRBV18 and TRBJ1-3, the complete variable domain reads NAGVMQNPRHLVRRRGQEARLRCSPMKGHSHVYWYRQLPEEGLKFMVYLQKENIIDESGMPKERFSAEFPKEGPSILRIQQVVRGDSAAYFCASSPEPGGNTIYFGEGSWLTVV.